These T cell receptor beta chains were read from a single sample in a study of T-cell memory formation after mild COVID-19. In TCRdb, the 5' RACE reads were re-called with MiXCR into one record per CDR3 protein. The data hold some 450,000 distinct CDR3 sequences, with roughly 17% observed a single time. Sequencing was performed on PBMCs or a T cell subset sorted from them (not recorded which). These TCRs come from a man aged 18 to 30 who had mild COVID-19 (a few samples of this study predate the infection). Cell type and time point are not known. Both conserved end residues are part of each CDR3. D genes are given only for firm matches. Some rows mark clone size as missing; the rest say once, few, many or name a class of expanded clone.

NA,few,TRBJ2-2,TRBV4-1,CASSQAPVTPKTGELFF,TGCGCCAGCAGCCAAGCCCCCGTAACCCCTAAAACCGGGGAGCTGTTTTTT
TRBD2,NA,TRBJ2-3,TRBV6-5,CASRGTSGTSTDTQYF,TGTGCCAGCAGAGGGACTAGCGGTACTAGCACAGATACGCAGTATTTT
NA,NA,TRBJ1-1,TRBV5-5,CASSLNPLGLEWAGF,TGTGCCAGCAGCTTAAACCCGCTGGGCTTAGAGTGGGCTGGTTTT
TRBD1,few,TRBJ1-1,TRBV7-2,CASGTGGLILGTEAFF,TGTGCCAGCGGAACAGGGGGTTTGATCTTAGGGACTGAAGCTTTCTTT
NA,NA,TRBJ2-5,TRBV6-2/TRBV6-3,CASSYRRTPETQYF,TGTGCCAGCAGTTATAGACGGACTCCAGAGACCCAGTACTTC
TRBD2,NA,TRBJ2-1,TRBV20-1,CSAPVYRGGSYNEQFF,TGCAGTGCCCCCGTTTATCGGGGGGGGTCCTACAATGAGCAGTTCTTC
TRBD1,NA,TRBJ2-1,TRBV5-1,CASSIWTGSYEQFF,TGCGCCAGCAGTATTTGGACAGGGTCGTATGAGCAGTTCTTC
NA,NA,TRBJ1-5,TRBV7-9,CASSLDRVDQPQHF,TGTGCCAGCAGCTTAGACAGGGTTGATCAGCCCCAGCATTTT
NA,NA,TRBJ2-2,TRBV4-3,CASSQGTATGELFF,TGCGCCAGCAGCCAAGGGACGGCCACCGGGGAGCTGTTTTTT
NA,NA,TRBJ1-3,TRBV3-1,CASSQDRPFSGNTIYF,TGTGCCAGCAGCCAAGACCGCCCATTCTCGGGAAACACCATATATTTT
NA,NA,TRBJ1-1,TRBV1,CTSSQTPRQGELMGAEAFF,TGCACCAGCAGCCAAACCCCCCGGCAGGGGGAATTAATGGGCGCTGAAGCTTTCTTT
NA,few,TRBJ2-2,TRBV18,CASSPFWTEAGELFF,TGTGCCAGCTCACCATTCTGGACTGAGGCCGGGGAGCTGTTTTTT
NA,few,TRBJ1-5,TRBV7-7,CASRESSNQPQHF,TGTGCTAGCCGGGAGTCTAGCAATCAGCCCCAGCATTTT
TRBD1,many,TRBJ2-7,TRBV7-8,CASSFREGASEQYF,TGTGCCAGCAGCTTTAGAGAGGGGGCTAGCGAGCAGTACTTC
NA,few,TRBJ1-4,TRBV27,CASSPSLATNEKLFF,TGTGCCAGCAGTCCTAGTCTTGCCACTAATGAAAAACTGTTTTTT
NA,NA,TRBJ2-1,TRBV7-3,CASSTNTGYNEQFF,TGTGCCAGCAGCACAAACACAGGGTACAATGAGCAGTTCTTC
NA,once,TRBJ1-5,TRBV4-1,CASSQEPGKQPQHF,TGCGCCAGCAGCCAAGAGCCAGGGAAACAGCCCCAGCATTTT
NA,NA,TRBJ1-1,TRBV13,CASSQNHGGAFF,TGTGCCAGCAGCCAAAATCACGGTGGGGCTTTCTTT
TRBD1,few,TRBJ1-6,TRBV4-1,CASSLGQGAGIKWTLHF,TGCGCCAGCAGCCTCGGACAGGGGGCGGGCATCAAGTGGACCCTCCACTTT
TRBD1,NA,TRBJ1-2,TRBV7-2,CASSLRTGGNGYTF,TGTGCCAGCAGCTTACGGACAGGGGGCAATGGCTACACCTTC
NA,few,TRBJ2-7,TRBV4-2,CASSQVPDTGYEQYF,TGTGCCAGCAGCCAAGTACCGGACACGGGCTACGAGCAGTACTTC
NA,many,TRBJ2-1,TRBV20-1,CSARDGRGAYEQFF,TGCAGTGCTAGAGATGGAAGAGGGGCCTATGAGCAGTTCTTC
NA,once,TRBJ2-7,TRBV28,CASSSGPILGEQYF,TGTGCCAGCAGTTCGGGGCCAATACTGGGCGAGCAGTACTTC
NA,NA,TRBJ1-1,TRBV12-3/TRBV12-4,CASSFVGAEAFF,TGTGCCAGCAGTTTTGTAGGGGCTGAAGCTTTCTTT
TRBD1,NA,TRBJ2-1,TRBV6-2/TRBV6-3,CASTELGGQVGDEQFF,TGTGCCAGCACCGAACTAGGGGGACAGGTGGGCGATGAGCAGTTCTTC
NA,few,TRBJ2-3,TRBV20-1,CSATPRAHTQYF,TGCAGTGCTACCCCCAGGGCTCATACGCAGTATTTT
TRBD2,NA,TRBJ2-3,TRBV5-1,CASSFRRTGLAGVDTQYF,TGCGCCAGCAGCTTTCGAAGGACCGGACTAGCGGGGGTAGATACGCAGTATTTT
NA,few,TRBJ1-6,TRBV7-6,CASSPSTVNNSPLHF,TGTGCCAGCAGCCCTTCGACAGTAAATAATTCACCCCTCCACTTT
NA,few,TRBJ2-7,TRBV15,CATSREGNYEQYF,TGTGCCACCAGCAGAGAGGGTAATTACGAGCAGTACTTC
NA,NA,TRBJ2-3,TRBV12-3/TRBV12-4,CASRPRDISTDTQYF,TGTGCCAGCAGACCCCGGGACATAAGCACAGATACGCAGTATTTT
NA,NA,TRBJ2-5,TRBV7-2,CASSLEPVQETQYF,TGTGCCAGCAGCTTAGAGCCAGTCCAAGAGACCCAGTACTTC
NA,few,TRBJ1-5,TRBV5-1,CASSLQGTSNQPQHF,TGCGCCAGCAGCTTGCAGGGGACTAGCAATCAGCCCCAGCATTTT
NA,NA,TRBJ1-1,TRBV7-2,CASSLEGQYTEAFF,TGTGCCAGCAGCTTAGAAGGACAGTACACTGAAGCTTTCTTT
NA,NA,TRBJ2-1,TRBV18,CASSPPRGNEQFF,TGTGCCAGCTCACCACCCCGGGGGAATGAGCAGTTCTTC
NA,NA,TRBJ2-5,TRBV6-5,CASSYPGSETQYF,TGTGCCAGCAGTTACCCAGGGTCCGAGACCCAGTACTTC
TRBD1,many,TRBJ1-2,TRBV7-2,CASGETWEGAGSYTF,TGTGCCAGCGGGGAGACATGGGAGGGGGCAGGTAGCTACACCTTC
NA,NA,TRBJ2-3,TRBV7-7,CASSLVSGADTQYF,TGTGCCAGCAGCTTAGTTTCCGGTGCAGATACGCAGTATTTT
NA,few,TRBJ2-2,TRBV7-8,CASSPRQAKNTGELFF,TGTGCCAGCAGCCCAAGACAGGCAAAGAACACCGGGGAGCTGTTTTTT
NA,few,TRBJ1-4,TRBV7-9,CASLKEGGNEKLFF,TGTGCCAGCCTTAAGGAGGGTGGTAATGAAAAACTGTTTTTT
NA,NA,TRBJ1-2,TRBV19,CASSVPGQPYYGYTF,TGTGCCAGTAGTGTGCCGGGACAACCATACTATGGCTACACCTTC
TRBD2,few,TRBJ2-5,TRBV20-1,CSSSGTTKETQYF,TGCAGTTCTAGCGGGACGACTAAAGAGACCCAGTACTTC
NA,few,TRBJ2-7,TRBV7-3,CASSPSYSYEQYF,TGTGCCAGCAGCCCCTCGTATTCCTACGAGCAGTACTTC
NA,few,TRBJ2-1,TRBV11-1,CASSPPGVPYNEQFF,TGTGCCAGCAGCCCACCGGGGGTACCCTACAATGAGCAGTTCTTC
NA,few,TRBJ1-6,TRBV11-2,CASSSPYTSYNSPLHF,TGTGCCAGCAGCTCTCCGTATACCTCTTATAATTCACCCCTCCACTTT
TRBD1,NA,TRBJ2-3,TRBV20-1,CSARDPVGGLTDTQYF,TGCAGTGCTAGAGATCCGGTAGGGGGCTTGACAGATACGCAGTATTTT
NA,few,TRBJ2-5,TRBV6-2/TRBV6-3,CASSYSVFMRETQYF,TGTGCCAGCAGTTACTCGGTATTTATGCGGGAGACCCAGTACTTC
TRBD1,NA,TRBJ1-1,TRBV9,CASSSTGRGVTEAFF,TGTGCCAGCAGCTCGACAGGGCGGGGGGTCACTGAAGCTTTCTTT
NA,NA,TRBJ2-7,TRBV7-9,CASSSPYPYEQYF,TGTGCCAGCAGCTCCCCTTACCCATACGAGCAGTACTTC